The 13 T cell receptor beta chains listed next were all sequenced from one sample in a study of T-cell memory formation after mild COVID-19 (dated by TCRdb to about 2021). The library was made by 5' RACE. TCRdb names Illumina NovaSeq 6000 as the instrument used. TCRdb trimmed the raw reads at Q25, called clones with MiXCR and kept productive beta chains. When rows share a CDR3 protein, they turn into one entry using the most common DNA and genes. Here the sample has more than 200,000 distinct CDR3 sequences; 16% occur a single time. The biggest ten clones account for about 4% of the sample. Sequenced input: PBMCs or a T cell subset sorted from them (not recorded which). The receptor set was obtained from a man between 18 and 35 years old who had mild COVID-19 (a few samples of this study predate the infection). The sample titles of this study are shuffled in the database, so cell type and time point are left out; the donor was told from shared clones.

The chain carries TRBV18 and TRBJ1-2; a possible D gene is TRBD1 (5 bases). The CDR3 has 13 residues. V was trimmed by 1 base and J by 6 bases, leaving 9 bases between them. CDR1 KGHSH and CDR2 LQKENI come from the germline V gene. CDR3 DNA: TGTGCCAGCTCACCACGACAGTTTGATGGCTACACCTTC. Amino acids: CASSPRQFDGYTF.

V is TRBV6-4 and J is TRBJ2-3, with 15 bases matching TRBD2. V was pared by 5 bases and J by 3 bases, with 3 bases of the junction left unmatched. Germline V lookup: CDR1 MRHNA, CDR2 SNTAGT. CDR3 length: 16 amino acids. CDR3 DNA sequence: TGTGCCAGCAGTCGGACTAGCGGGGGGGTGACAGATACGCAGTATTTT. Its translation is CASSRTSGGVTDTQYF.

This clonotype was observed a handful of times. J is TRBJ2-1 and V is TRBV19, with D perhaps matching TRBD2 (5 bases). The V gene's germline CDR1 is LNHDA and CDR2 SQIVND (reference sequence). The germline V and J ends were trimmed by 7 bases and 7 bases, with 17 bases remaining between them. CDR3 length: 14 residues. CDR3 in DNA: TGTGCCAGTATTAGTGTCGGGAATCGGAATGAGCAGTTCTTC. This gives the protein CASISVGNRNEQFF. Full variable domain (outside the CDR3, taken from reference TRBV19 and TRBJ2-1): DGGITQSPKYLFRKEGQNVTLSCEQNLNHDAMYWYRQDPGQGLRLIYYSQIVNDFQKGDIAEGYSVSREKKESFPLTVTSAQKNPTAFYLCASISVGNRNEQFFGPGTRLTVL.

In nucleotides, the CDR3 is TGTGCCAGCAGTTTGGGGACAGGCTTCTATAATTCACCCCTCCACTTT. Residues: CASSLGTGFYNSPLHF. V is TRBV12-3 or TRBV12-4 and J is TRBJ1-6, with 8 bases fitting TRBD1. With V trimmed by 3 bases and J by 3 bases, 4 bases remained unmatched. This CDR3 is built from 16 residues.

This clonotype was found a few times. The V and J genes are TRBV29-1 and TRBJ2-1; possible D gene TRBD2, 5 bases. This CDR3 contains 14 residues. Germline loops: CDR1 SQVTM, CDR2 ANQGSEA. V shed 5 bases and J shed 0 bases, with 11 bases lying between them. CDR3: CSVNKRSSYNEQFF. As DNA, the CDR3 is TGCAGCGTTAATAAGCGGAGCTCCTACAATGAGCAGTTCTTC.

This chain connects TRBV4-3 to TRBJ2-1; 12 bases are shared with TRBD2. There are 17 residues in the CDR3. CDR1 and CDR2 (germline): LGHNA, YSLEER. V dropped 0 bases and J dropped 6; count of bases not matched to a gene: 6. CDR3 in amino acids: CASSQEPSGGVGNEQFF. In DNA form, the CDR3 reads TGCGCCAGCAGCCAAGAGCCTAGCGGGGGGGTAGGCAATGAGCAGTTCTTC.

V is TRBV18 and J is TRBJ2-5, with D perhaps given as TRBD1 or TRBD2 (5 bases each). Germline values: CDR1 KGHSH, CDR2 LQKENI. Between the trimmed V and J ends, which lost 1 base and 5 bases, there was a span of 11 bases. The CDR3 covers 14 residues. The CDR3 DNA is TGTGCCAGCTCACCACAAAGGGACCGGGAGACCCAGTACTTC. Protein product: CASSPQRDRETQYF. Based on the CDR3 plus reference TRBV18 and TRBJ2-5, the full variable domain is NAGVMQNPRHLVRRRGQEARLRCSPMKGHSHVYWYRQLPEEGLKFMVYLQKENIIDESGMPKERFSAEFPKEGPSILRIQQVVRGDSAAYFCASSPQRDRETQYFGPGTRLLVL.

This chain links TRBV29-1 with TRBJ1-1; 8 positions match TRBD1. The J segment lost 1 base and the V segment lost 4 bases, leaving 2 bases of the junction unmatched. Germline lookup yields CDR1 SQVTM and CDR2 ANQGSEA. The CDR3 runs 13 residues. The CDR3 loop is CSVGQGTNTEAFF. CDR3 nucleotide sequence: TGCAGCGTTGGACAGGGGACGAACACTGAAGCTTTCTTT.

For the CDR3, the DNA is TGTGCCAGCAGTCCCCAAGGACTAGTTAGCAATGAGCAGTTCTTC. Its protein product is CASSPQGLVSNEQFF. This rearrangement joins TRBV27 to TRBJ2-1, with 7 positions matching TRBD2. Looked up from germline, CDR1 is MNHEY and CDR2 is SMNVEV (reference sequence). The CDR3 covers 15 residues. Unmatched junction bases numbered 10, after V lost 5 bases and J lost 6 bases.

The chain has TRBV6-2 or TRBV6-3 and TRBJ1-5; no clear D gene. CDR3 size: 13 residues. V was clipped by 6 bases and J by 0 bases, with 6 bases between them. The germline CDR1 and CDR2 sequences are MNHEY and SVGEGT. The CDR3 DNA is TGTGCCAGCAGGCACAGTAGCAATCAGCCCCAGCATTTT. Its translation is CASRHSSNQPQHF.

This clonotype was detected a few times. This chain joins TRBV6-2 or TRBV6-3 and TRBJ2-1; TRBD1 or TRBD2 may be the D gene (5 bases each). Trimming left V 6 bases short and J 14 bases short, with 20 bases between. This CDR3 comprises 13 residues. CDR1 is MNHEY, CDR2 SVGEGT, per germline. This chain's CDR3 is CASSTTTGAGEFF. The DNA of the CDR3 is TGTGCCAGCAGCACCACAACAGGCGCCGGGGAGTTCTTC.

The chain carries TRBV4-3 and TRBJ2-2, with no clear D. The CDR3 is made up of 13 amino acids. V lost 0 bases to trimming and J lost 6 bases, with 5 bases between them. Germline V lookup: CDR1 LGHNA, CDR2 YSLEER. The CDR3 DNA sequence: TGCGCCAGCAGCCAAGATTTTGCCGGGGAGCTGTTTTTT. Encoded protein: CASSQDFAGELFF.

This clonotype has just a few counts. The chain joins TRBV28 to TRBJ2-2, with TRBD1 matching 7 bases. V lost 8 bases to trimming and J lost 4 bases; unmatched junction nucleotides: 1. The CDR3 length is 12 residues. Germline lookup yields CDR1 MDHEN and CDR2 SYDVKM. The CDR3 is CASYRGTGELFF. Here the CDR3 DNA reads TGTGCCAGCTACAGGGGCACCGGGGAGCTGTTTTTT. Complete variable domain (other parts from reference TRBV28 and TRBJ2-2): DVKVTQSSRYLVKRTGEKVFLECVQDMDHENMFWYRQDPGLGLRLIYFSYDVKMKEKGDIPEGYSVSREKKERFSLILESASTNQTSMYLCASYRGTGELFFGEGSRLTVL.